The 16 T cell receptor beta chains listed next were all sequenced from one sample in a study of cytomegalovirus exposure and HLA in healthy donors. PCR primers comprised 60 Vbeta and 13 Jbeta primers. Profiled with immunoSEQ multiplex PCR; TCRdb holds only in-frame clones, not every one. Counted here are about 110,000 clones, around 70% occurring once; the ten biggest clones make up under 6.5%. The sequencing sample was made of PBMCs. These TCRs come from a woman aged 70-85 years in good health and CMV-seropositive.

The chain couples TRBV30 to TRBJ2-1, with 10 bases identical to TRBD2. V gave up 4 bases and J gave up 8 bases; unmatched junction bases: 8. Looked up from germline, CDR1 is GTSNPN and CDR2 is SVGIG (reference sequence). CDR3 size: 14 residues. CDR3 nucleotides: TGTGCCTGGAAAGATAGCGGGGGGAGATATGAGCAGTTCTTC. Protein product: CAWKDSGGRYEQFF. Combining the CDR3 with reference TRBV30 and TRBJ2-1 gives the whole variable domain SQTIHQWPATLVQPVGSPLSLECTVEGTSNPNLYWYRQAAGRGLQLLFYSVGIGQISSEVPQNLSASRPQDRQFILSSKKLLLSDSGFYLCAWKDSGGRYEQFFGPGTRLTVL.

As DNA, the CDR3 is TGTGCCTGGAACGGGAACGGGCGGCACACTGAAGCTTTCTTT. It yields the protein CAWNGNGRHTEAFF. The chain recombines TRBV30 with TRBJ1-1; D remains ambiguous. V was trimmed by 4 bases and J by 3 bases, leaving 15 bases between them. Looked up from germline, CDR1 is GTSNPN and CDR2 is SVGIG (reference sequence). CDR3 length: 14 residues.

The chain is built from TRBV2 and TRBJ2-7, with D possibly TRBD1 on 5 matching bases. CDR3 length equals 12 residues. Looked up from germline, CDR1 is SNHLY and CDR2 is FYNNEI. DNA for the CDR3: TGTGCAGGACACCTCGACGGCTACGAGCAGTACTTC. Encoded protein: CAGHLDGYEQYF.

The CDR3 sequence: CASSLDSPAGTQYF. CDR3 nucleotide sequence: TGCGCCAGCAGCTTGGATAGCCCTGCTGGGACCCAGTACTTC. The chain recombines TRBV5-1 with TRBJ2-5; D is uncertain. The length of the CDR3 is 14 residues. The germline gives CDR1 SGHRS, CDR2 YFSETQ. Between the trimmed V and J ends, which lost 0 bases and 7 bases, there was a span of 13 bases.

V gene TRBV2 combines with J gene TRBJ2-5, with TRBD2 matching over 7 bases. This CDR3 spans 16 amino acids. Germline V gene lookup returns CDR1 SNHLY and CDR2 FYNNEI. Trimming at V came to 4 bases and at J to 4 bases, leaving 12 bases not matched to a gene. This CDR3 reads CASSVGISTGGETQYF. The CDR3 coding sequence is TGTGCCAGCAGTGTAGGGATTTCGACGGGGGGAGAGACCCAGTACTTC.

The CDR3 DNA follows: TGTGCCAGCAGTTACCGGACTAGCGGGGGGACGGAGACCCAGTACTTC. Protein sequence: CASSYRTSGGTETQYF. The V gene is TRBV6-5, the J gene TRBJ2-5; 14 positions match TRBD2. J gave up 5 bases and V 2 bases, and 4 bases lay outside the gene matches. Germline loops: CDR1 MNHEY, CDR2 SVGAGI. This CDR3 has 16 residues.

The chain recombines TRBV19 with TRBJ2-7, with TRBD2 matching 9 bases. The CDR3 is 14 amino acids. Germline V lookup: CDR1 LNHDA, CDR2 SQIVND (reference sequence). V dropped 11 bases and J dropped 1; count of bases not matched to a gene: 9. The CDR3 DNA follows: TGTGCCGCCTCGAGCGGGGGGCCATCCTACGAGCAGTACTTC. Encoded protein: CAASSGGPSYEQYF. Combining the CDR3 with reference TRBV19 and TRBJ2-7 gives the whole variable domain DGGITQSPKYLFRKEGQNVTLSCEQNLNHDAMYWYRQDPGQGLRLIYYSQIVNDFQKGDIAEGYSVSREKKESFPLTVTSAQKNPTAFYLCAASSGGPSYEQYFGPGTRLTVT.

The chain has TRBV10-3 and TRBJ2-7, with 9 bases identical to TRBD1. The germline CDR1 and CDR2 sequences are ENHRY and SYGVKD. The CDR3 is 13 amino acids. The V gene end was trimmed by 10 bases and the J gene end by 3 bases; junction bases not matched to a gene: 7. CDR3 sequence: CATRRQGGYEQYF. The CDR3 DNA reads as TGTGCCACGCGACGACAGGGGGGCTACGAGCAGTACTTC.

The J gene is TRBJ1-4, the V gene TRBV6-5, with 7 bases fitting TRBD1. CDR3 size: 15 residues. Germline V lookup: CDR1 MNHEY, CDR2 SVGAGI. With 6 bases clipped from V and 4 bases from J, the junction kept 8 bases outside the gene matches. Here the CDR3 reads CASRFRQGLNEKLFF. CDR3 DNA: TGTGCCAGCAGATTTAGACAGGGACTTAATGAAAAACTGTTTTTT.

The chain combines TRBV10-2 with TRBJ1-1; no firm D call. Germline-derived CDR1 and CDR2 are WSHSY and SAAADI. CDR3 length: 11 amino acids. Deletions cut 6 bases from V and 11 bases from J, with 13 bases between. The CDR3 DNA reads as TGCGCCAGCAGAGAGGACGGGGTTGCTTTCTTT. Translating it yields CASREDGVAFF.

V gene TRBV7-3 combines with J gene TRBJ2-2, with TRBD2 matching 15 bases. In germline, CDR1 is SGHTA, CDR2 FQGTGA. V was pared by 5 bases and J by 7 bases, with 5 bases of the junction left unmatched. This CDR3 has 16 residues. The CDR3 DNA follows: TGTGCCAGCAGCCCGGGACTAGCGGGGGGCAACGGGGAGCTGTTTTTT. Its translation: CASSPGLAGGNGELFF.

The chain is built from TRBV27 and TRBJ2-6, with D perhaps TRBD1 (5 bases). Trimming left V 4 bases short and J 0 bases short, with 13 bases between. The CDR3 runs to 17 residues. Germline V gene data show CDR1 as MNHEY and CDR2 as SMNVEV (reference sequence). The CDR3 region has the DNA TGTGCCAGCAGTTCCCTACAGGAGTTCTCTGGGGCCAACGTCCTGACTTTC. It is translated as CASSSLQEFSGANVLTF.

Notes on this clone: Other DNA sequences in this specimen translate into the identical CDR3. The rearrangement uses TRBV19 and TRBJ1-2; 10 bases are a match to TRBD1. In germline, CDR1 is LNHDA, CDR2 SQIVND (reference sequence). This CDR3 has 14 amino acids. Germline trimming cut 5 bases from V and 4 bases from J; bases unmatched to any gene: 4. This CDR3 reads CASSGRDRGYGYTF. CDR3 DNA sequence: TGTGCCAGTAGTGGTCGGGACAGGGGCTATGGCTACACCTTC.

The rearrangement uses TRBV5-1 and TRBJ2-1, with 11 bases fitting TRBD2. The CDR3 has 16 residues. Germline loops: CDR1 SGHRS, CDR2 YFSETQ. Trimming cost V 2 bases and J 5 bases; bases outside gene matches: 6. DNA for the CDR3: TGCGCCAGCAGCTTCCATGCTAGCGGGGGGAACAATGAGCAGTTCTTC. Translation: CASSFHASGGNNEQFF.

The chain combines TRBV7-9 with TRBJ1-1, with D possibly matching TRBD1 (5 bases). The CDR3 length is 14 residues. Germline lookup yields CDR1 SEHNR and CDR2 FQNEAQ (reference sequence). V was cut by 1 base and J by 4 bases, with 10 bases left in between. The CDR3 region is CASSLGGAGTEAFF. CDR3 bases: TGTGCCAGCAGCTTAGGGGGCGCCGGCACTGAAGCTTTCTTT.

The chain has TRBV9 and TRBJ1-1; possibly TRBD1 for D (5 bases). The CDR3 runs 12 residues. The germline V gene has CDR1 SGDLS and CDR2 YYNGEE. The V gene lost 5 bases and the J gene lost 1 base, with 6 bases spanning the gap. The DNA for the CDR3 is TGTGCCAGCAGACAGGCGAACACTGAAGCTTTCTTT. Amino acids: CASRQANTEAFF.